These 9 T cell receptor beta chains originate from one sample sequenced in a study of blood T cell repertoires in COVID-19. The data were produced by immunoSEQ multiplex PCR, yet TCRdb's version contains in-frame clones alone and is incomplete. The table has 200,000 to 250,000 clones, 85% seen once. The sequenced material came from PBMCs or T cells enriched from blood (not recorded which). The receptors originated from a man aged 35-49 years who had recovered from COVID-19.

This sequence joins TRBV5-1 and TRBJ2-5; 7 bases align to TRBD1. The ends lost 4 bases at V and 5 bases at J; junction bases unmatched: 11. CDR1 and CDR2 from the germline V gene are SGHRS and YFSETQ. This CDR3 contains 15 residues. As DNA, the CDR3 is TGCGCCAGCAGCGTATCCGACAGGGCATTGGAGACCCAGTACTTC. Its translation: CASSVSDRALETQYF.

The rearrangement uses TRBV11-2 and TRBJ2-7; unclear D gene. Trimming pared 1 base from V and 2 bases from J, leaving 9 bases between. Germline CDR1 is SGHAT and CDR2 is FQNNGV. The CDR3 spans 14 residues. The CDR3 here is CASSLVGRPYEQYF. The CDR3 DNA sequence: TGTGCCAGCAGCTTAGTGGGCAGACCCTACGAGCAGTACTTC.

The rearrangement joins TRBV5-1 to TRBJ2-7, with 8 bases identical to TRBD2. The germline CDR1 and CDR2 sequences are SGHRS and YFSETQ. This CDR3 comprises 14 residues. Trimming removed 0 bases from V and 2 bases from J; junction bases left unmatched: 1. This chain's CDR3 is CASSLGSGAYEQYF. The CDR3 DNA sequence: TGCGCCAGCAGCTTGGGTAGCGGGGCCTACGAGCAGTACTTC.

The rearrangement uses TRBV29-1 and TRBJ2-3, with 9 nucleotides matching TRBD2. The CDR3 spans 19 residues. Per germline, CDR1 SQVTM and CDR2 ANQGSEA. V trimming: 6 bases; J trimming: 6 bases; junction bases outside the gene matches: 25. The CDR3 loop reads CSVRFGSSGRSRYWDTQYF. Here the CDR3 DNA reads TGCAGCGTGCGGTTTGGGTCGAGCGGGAGGAGCAGATACTGGGATACGCAGTATTTT.

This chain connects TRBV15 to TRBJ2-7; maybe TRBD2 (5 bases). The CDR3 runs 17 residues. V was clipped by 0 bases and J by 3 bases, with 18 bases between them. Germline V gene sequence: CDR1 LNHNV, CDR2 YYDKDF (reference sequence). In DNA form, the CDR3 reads TGTGCCACCAGCAGAGATATAGGACGAGCGGAGATCTACGAGCAGTACTTC. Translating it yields CATSRDIGRAEIYEQYF.

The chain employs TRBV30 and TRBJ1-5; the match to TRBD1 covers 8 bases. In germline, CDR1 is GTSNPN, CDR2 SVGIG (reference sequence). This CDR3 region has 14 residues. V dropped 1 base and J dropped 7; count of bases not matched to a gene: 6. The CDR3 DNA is TGTGCCTGGAGTGGAGACAGGGGTGGGCAGCCCCAGCATTTT. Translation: CAWSGDRGGQPQHF. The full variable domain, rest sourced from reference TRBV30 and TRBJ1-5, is SQTIHQWPATLVQPVGSPLSLECTVEGTSNPNLYWYRQAAGRGLQLLFYSVGIGQISSEVPQNLSASRPQDRQFILSSKKLLLSDSGFYLCAWSGDRGGQPQHFGDGTRLSIL.

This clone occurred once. In nucleotides, the CDR3 is TGCGCCAGCAGCGAGGACAGGGGGCGGACCTACGAGCAGTACTTC. Amino acids: CASSEDRGRTYEQYF. The chain links TRBV5-1 to TRBJ2-7; TRBD1 matches at 11 bases. This CDR3 spans 15 amino acids. The germline CDR1 and CDR2 sequences are SGHRS and YFSETQ. V shed 4 bases and J 2 bases; nucleotides not matched to a gene: 5.

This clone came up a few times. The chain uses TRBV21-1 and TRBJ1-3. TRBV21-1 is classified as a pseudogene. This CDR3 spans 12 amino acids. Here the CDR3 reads CASTNSGNTIYF. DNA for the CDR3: TGTGCCAGCACTAACTCTGGAAACACCATATATTTT.

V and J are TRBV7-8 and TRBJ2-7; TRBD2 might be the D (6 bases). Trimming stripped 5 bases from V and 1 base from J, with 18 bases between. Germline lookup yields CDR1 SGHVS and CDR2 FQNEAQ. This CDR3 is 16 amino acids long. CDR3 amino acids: CASSPTPSVGSYEQYF. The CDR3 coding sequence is TGTGCCAGCAGCCCAACACCTAGCGTTGGGTCCTACGAGCAGTACTTC.